Detailed here is one TCR beta chain. Its target is unknown. The repertoire was sequenced with immunoSEQ multiplex PCR; TCRdb's copy has only in-frame clones and lacks some. The sample lists under 200,000 clones, roughly nine tenths occurring once. The data were taken from a study of cytomegalovirus exposure and HLA in healthy donors. Germline CDR1 is PRHDT and CDR2 is FYEKMQ (reference sequence). This CDR3 has 21 amino acids. J gave up 0 bases and V 5 bases, and 22 bases lay outside the gene matches. Regarding the study as a whole: Most sequenced TCRs were rare (though some public TCRs occurred in many donors).

This receptor was obtained from a woman between 18 and 30 years old in good health and CMV-seropositive. The specimen sequenced was PBMCs. The genes are TRBV13 and TRBJ2-7; 10 bases fit TRBD2. This CDR3 reads CASSPDYSGTSASLSSYEQYF. CDR3 sequence (DNA): TGTGCCAGCAGCCCAGACTACTCCGGGACTAGCGCATCTTTGAGCTCCTACGAGCAGTACTTC.